These 24 T cell receptor beta chains were all obtained from the same sample, sequenced in a study of graft-versus-host responses after intestinal transplantation. The antigens of these receptors remain unknown. The table came from immunoSEQ multiplex PCR; TCRdb's copy has only in-frame clones and leaves some out. The sample holds over 85,000 clones, over 80% seen once. The sequenced sample was unstimulated CD8+ T cells sorted from spleen or lymph node cells, obtained before intestinal transplant. The receptors derive from a human donor who received an intestinal transplant.

This sequence joins TRBV19 and TRBJ1-1, with 9 positions matching TRBD1. This CDR3 comprises 12 residues. CDR1 is LNHDA, CDR2 SQIVND, per germline (reference sequence). Losses at the gene ends were 10 bases for V and 3 bases for J; bases not matched to a gene: 3. The CDR3: CATRQGDTEAFF. In DNA form, the CDR3 reads TGTGCCACCCGACAGGGGGACACTGAAGCTTTCTTT.

In nucleotides, the CDR3 is TGTGCCAGCAGCGCCGGACAGGGAAGGGATACGCAGTATTTT. Its protein is CASSAGQGRDTQYF. The chain recombines TRBV5-6 with TRBJ2-3; 8 nucleotides align to TRBD1. Per the germline V gene, CDR1 is SGHDT and CDR2 is YYEEEE. The length of the CDR3 is 14 residues. J was trimmed by 6 bases and V by 4 bases; bases with no gene match: 7. Full variable domain (remainder filled in from reference TRBV5-6 and TRBJ2-3): DAGVTQSPTHLIKTRGQQVTLRCSPKSGHDTVSWYQQALGQGPQFIFQYYEEEERQRGNFPDRFSGHQFPNYSSELNVNALLLGDSALYLCASSAGQGRDTQYFGPGTRLTVL.

This clone showed up just once. The chain recombines TRBV2 with TRBJ2-7; the match to TRBD1 covers 7 bases. The CDR3 has 15 amino acids. The germline CDR1 and CDR2 sequences are SNHLY and FYNNEI. Unmatched junction bases numbered 11, after V lost 3 bases and J lost 6 bases. The CDR3 protein is CASSDAETGFPEQYF. DNA of the CDR3: TGTGCCAGCAGTGATGCCGAGACAGGGTTCCCCGAGCAGTACTTC.

The CDR3 here is CASSHVAGTLHNEQFF. The CDR3, as DNA: TGCGCCAGCAGCCACGTTGCCGGGACACTCCACAATGAGCAGTTCTTC. The gene calls are TRBV4-1 and TRBJ2-1; possible D gene TRBD1, 6 bases. The CDR3 consists of 16 residues. The germline V and J ends were trimmed by 3 bases and 5 bases, with 17 bases remaining between them. Germline V lookup: CDR1 MGHRA, CDR2 YSYEKL.

The V gene is TRBV27, the J gene TRBJ2-7; maybe TRBD1 (6 bases). CDR1 is MNHEY and CDR2 is SMNVEV in the germline V gene (reference sequence). This CDR3 is 12 amino acids long. Trimming removed 2 bases from V and 6 bases from J, with 8 bases in between. The CDR3 sequence: CASSLGGAEQYF. CDR3 sequence (DNA): TGTGCCAGCAGTTTAGGGGGCGCCGAGCAGTACTTC.

The chain links TRBV5-8 to TRBJ1-6; maybe TRBD1 (6 bases). With 1 base removed from V and 8 bases from J, the gap between germline ends came to 13 bases. Germline V lookup: CDR1 SGHTS, CDR2 YDEGEE. This CDR3 has 15 residues. For the CDR3, the DNA is TGTGCCAGCAGCTTGTTAGGGACATCGGATTCACCCCTCCACTTT. It specifies CASSLLGTSDSPLHF.

The V call is TRBV4-3, the J call TRBJ1-6; D gene ambiguous. This CDR3 has 14 amino acids. V was trimmed by 0 bases and J by 7 bases, leaving 7 bases between them. The V gene's germline CDR1 is LGHNA and CDR2 YSLEER. The chain's CDR3 is CASSQDRWNSPLHF. The CDR3 nucleotides read TGCGCCAGCAGCCAAGACAGGTGGAATTCACCCCTCCACTTT.

The J gene is TRBJ2-1, the V gene TRBV7-9, with D perhaps matching TRBD1 (5 bases). CDR3 length equals 11 residues. Per the germline V gene, CDR1 is SEHNR and CDR2 is FQNEAQ (reference sequence). V shed 5 bases and J shed 9 bases, with 8 bases lying between them. The CDR3 nucleotides are TGTGCCAGCAGCCGACAGAGTGAGCAGTTCTTC. Translating it yields CASSRQSEQFF.

The CDR3 loop reads CAWSSAGFYGYTF. CDR3 bases: TGTGCCTGGAGTTCTGCGGGTTTCTATGGCTACACCTTC. This chain connects TRBV30 to TRBJ1-2; D is unresolved. Germline CDR1 reads GTSNPN; CDR2 reads SVGIG (reference sequence). The CDR3 length is 13 residues. V gave up 2 bases and J gave up 4 bases, with 11 bases separating them.

CDR3 sequence: CASSSPSGRAVGGTQYF. The CDR3 region has the DNA TGTGCCAGCAGTTCGCCAAGCGGGAGGGCCGTGGGAGGGACCCAGTACTTC. The chain has TRBV28 and TRBJ2-5; 10 nucleotides align to TRBD2. The germline gives CDR1 MDHEN, CDR2 SYDVKM. V dropped 4 bases and J dropped 7; count of bases not matched to a gene: 15. The CDR3 is made up of 17 amino acids.

The chain joins TRBV27 to TRBJ2-7, with D maybe TRBD1 (5 bases). CDR3 length: 15 residues. The V and J ends lost 3 bases and 0 bases respectively, with 12 bases between them. Germline CDR1 and CDR2: MNHEY and SMNVEV (reference sequence). The CDR3 DNA is TGTGCCAGCAGTTTTGAGGCAGGGCGCTCCTACGAGCAGTACTTC. Protein: CASSFEAGRSYEQYF.

In this sample, this clone turned up once. This chain joins TRBV5-6 and TRBJ2-7, with D maybe TRBD1 (6 bases). V shed 0 bases and J shed 2 bases, with 18 bases lying between them. Germline CDR1 SGHDT, CDR2 YYEEEE. This CDR3 spans 17 amino acids. Written as DNA, the CDR3 is TGTGCCAGCAGCTTGGCGCCAACAGGGAGCGGACCCTACGAGCAGTACTTC. This encodes CASSLAPTGSGPYEQYF.

This chain links TRBV6-1 with TRBJ1-4; D is perhaps TRBD1 (5 bases). This CDR3 spans 15 amino acids. Deletions cut 8 bases from V and 2 bases from J, with 15 bases between. From germline, CDR1 is MNHNS and CDR2 SASEGT. The CDR3 reads CASVFSRGTNEKLFF. The CDR3 bases are TGTGCCAGCGTATTCTCCCGGGGGACTAATGAAAAACTGTTTTTT.

The J gene is TRBJ1-3, the V gene TRBV6-1; D is uncertain. From germline, CDR1 is MNHNS and CDR2 SASEGT. Trimming left V 5 bases short and J 4 bases short, with 12 bases between. This CDR3 comprises 14 residues. CDR3 DNA: TGTGCCAGCAGTCCCCCTCCGGGGGGAAACACCATATATTTT. Its translation: CASSPPPGGNTIYF.

The chain recombines TRBV5-4 with TRBJ1-1; a possible D gene is TRBD1 (6 bases). CDR1 is SGHNT and CDR2 is YYREEE in the germline V gene (reference sequence). Trimming shortened V by 3 bases and J by 2 bases, and 11 bases separated the two germline ends. The CDR3 is 14 residues long. The CDR3 DNA reads as TGTGCCAGCAGCTGGAGGACAGCTAACACTGAAGCTTTCTTT. Residues: CASSWRTANTEAFF.

J is TRBJ1-2 and V is TRBV4-1, with a weak D call TRBD1 (5 bases). The CDR3 has 15 residues. Germline V CDR1 and CDR2: MGHRA, YSYEKL. The V gene lost 6 bases and the J gene lost 2 bases, with 16 bases spanning the gap. The CDR3 loop reads CASSPPIGGNYGYTF. The CDR3 DNA sequence: TGCGCCAGCAGTCCTCCTATCGGGGGGAACTATGGCTACACCTTC.

This clone was observed once. This rearrangement joins TRBV9 to TRBJ1-2; the match to TRBD1 covers 8 bases. Germline assignment: CDR1 SGDLS and CDR2 YYNGEE. V was pared by 6 bases and J by 0 bases, with 4 bases of the junction left unmatched. The length of the CDR3 is 14 residues. CDR3 in DNA: TGTGCCAGCACCACAGGGGGTGCTAACTATGGCTACACCTTC. Its protein is CASTTGGANYGYTF.

About this clone itself: The junction and the germline gene differ at one end; a read error may be behind it. The V call is TRBV28, the J call TRBJ2-5; perhaps TRBD2 as D (6 bases). This CDR3 contains 12 residues. Germline V lookup: CDR1 MDHEN, CDR2 SYDVKM. The CDR3 DNA is TGTGCCAGCAGGGGACTCGACTTCGCGAGGGACTTC. This translates into CASRGLDFARDF.

The count of this clone is one. This chain links TRBV7-9 with TRBJ2-1, with D perhaps TRBD2 (6 bases). V lost 1 base to trimming and J lost 9 bases, with 10 bases between them. CDR1 SEHNR and CDR2 FQNEAQ come from the germline V gene (reference sequence). There are 13 residues in the CDR3. The CDR3 DNA is TGTGCCAGCAGCTTAGTGCTGGGGGGTGAGCAGTTCTTC. Protein sequence: CASSLVLGGEQFF. Drawing the rest from reference TRBV7-9 and TRBJ2-1, the complete variable domain is DTGVSQNPRHKITKRGQNVTFRCDPISEHNRLYWYRQTLGQGPEFLTYFQNEAQLEKSRLLSDRFSAERPKGSFSTLEIQRTEQGDSAMYLCASSLVLGGEQFFGPGTRLTVL.

This chain connects TRBV5-1 to TRBJ1-1, with a weak D call TRBD1 (6 bases). The CDR3 totals 14 residues. Germline V gene sequence: CDR1 SGHRS, CDR2 YFSETQ. V was trimmed by 4 bases and J by 3 bases, leaving 13 bases between them. This CDR3 is CASSVTGQDTEAFF. The CDR3 bases are TGCGCCAGCAGCGTTACAGGGCAGGACACTGAAGCTTTCTTT.

This clone was seen only once. V and J are TRBV9 and TRBJ1-6; 7 bases match TRBD1. V shed 2 bases and J 7 bases; nucleotides not matched to a gene: 6. The CDR3 runs to 15 residues. Germline-derived CDR1 and CDR2 are SGDLS and YYNGEE. The CDR3 sequence: CASSVQGEVNSPLHF. The CDR3 DNA reads TGTGCCAGCAGCGTTCAGGGGGAAGTAAATTCACCCCTCCACTTT.

This chain joins TRBV6-5 and TRBJ1-2; a weak D match, TRBD1 (6 bases). V gave up 2 bases and J gave up 4 bases, with 11 bases separating them. The CDR3 sequence is 14 residues long. The germline V gene has CDR1 MNHEY and CDR2 SVGAGI. The CDR3 loop reads CASSYTGSVYGYTF. The CDR3 DNA follows: TGTGCCAGCAGTTACACAGGGTCAGTCTATGGCTACACCTTC.

The gene calls are TRBV4-1 and TRBJ1-2; D is unresolved. In germline, CDR1 is MGHRA, CDR2 YSYEKL. The germline V and J ends were trimmed by 2 bases and 4 bases, with 14 bases remaining between them. This CDR3 is 15 amino acids long. CDR3 nucleotides: TGCGCCAGCAGCCAAAATGCCGGGAGCTTCTATGGCTACACCTTC. Encoded protein: CASSQNAGSFYGYTF.

The chain has TRBV30 and TRBJ1-6; D remains ambiguous. Trimming pared 0 bases from V and 13 bases from J, leaving 10 bases between. Germline CDR1 is GTSNPN and CDR2 is SVGIG (reference sequence). The CDR3 is made up of 12 amino acids. CDR3 sequence: CAWSVARSPLHF. The CDR3 DNA reads as TGTGCCTGGAGTGTAGCGAGGTCTCCCCTCCACTTT. Filled out from reference TRBV30 and TRBJ1-6, the complete variable domain reads SQTIHQWPATLVQPVGSPLSLECTVEGTSNPNLYWYRQAAGRGLQLLFYSVGIGQISSEVPQNLSASRPQDRQFILSSKKLLLSDSGFYLCAWSVARSPLHFGNGTRLTVT.